Presented here are 15 T cell receptor beta chains from one specimen sequenced in a study of T cell responses to AZD1222 COVID-19 vaccine. TCRdb's copy holds only in-frame clones and misses some; the assay was immunoSEQ multiplex PCR. The sample contains tens of thousands of clones, around 86% of which appear only once. The starting material was peripheral blood, obtained on day 0 of AZD1222 vaccination. All receptors derive from an adult in good health.

The chain joins TRBV28 to TRBJ2-2; 10 bases agree with TRBD2. From germline, CDR1 is MDHEN and CDR2 SYDVKM. The CDR3 loop spans 16 amino acids. V shed 6 bases, J shed 3 bases, and the junction held 7 bases outside the gene matches. CDR3 DNA sequence: TGTGCCAGCAGGCTAGCGGGAGTTTTGTACACCGGGGAGCTGTTTTTT. Translated: CASRLAGVLYTGELFF.

Comments on this clone: This sample also contains other DNA sequences that code for the same CDR3. V usage is TRBV20-1 and J usage is TRBJ2-5; D is unresolved. The V gene lost 7 bases and the J gene lost 1 base, with 7 bases spanning the gap. Germline V gives CDR1 DFQATT, CDR2 SNEGSKA (reference sequence). CDR3 length: 11 amino acids. The CDR3 here is CSGLVQETQYF. The DNA for the CDR3 is TGCAGTGGGCTGGTCCAAGAGACCCAGTACTTC.

The rearrangement joins TRBV29-1 to TRBJ1-4; D remains ambiguous. The germline V and J ends were trimmed by 0 bases and 8 bases, with 4 bases remaining between them. CDR3 length: 11 residues. The germline CDR1 and CDR2 sequences are SQVTM and ANQGSEA. The CDR3 DNA reads as TGCAGCGTTGAAGAGGGGGAAAAACTGTTTTTT. Translating gives CSVEEGEKLFF.

This chain joins TRBV5-1 and TRBJ2-1; no reliable D call. The CDR3 has 12 residues. Trimming cost V 0 bases and J 5 bases, with 3 bases left between them. Per the germline V gene, CDR1 is SGHRS and CDR2 is YFSETQ. The DNA for the CDR3 is TGCGCCAGCAGCTTGGGGAACAATGAGCAGTTCTTC. Amino acids: CASSLGNNEQFF.

This clone occurred once. V gene TRBV6-5 combines with J gene TRBJ1-4; D gene unclear. V dropped 11 bases and J dropped 6 bases, with 19 bases sitting between them. Germline loops: CDR1 MNHEY, CDR2 SVGAGI. The CDR3 contains 14 residues. The DNA for the CDR3 is TGTGCCTGTTCCTCGACGGCGGGAGATGAAAAACTGTTTTTT. Protein sequence: CACSSTAGDEKLFF.

J is TRBJ1-1 and V is TRBV3-1 (or the pseudogene TRBV3-2); unclear D gene. The CDR3 length is 14 residues. Germline values: CDR1 LGHDT, CDR2 YNNKEL (reference sequence). V gave up 1 base and J gave up 0 bases, with 6 bases separating them. The CDR3, as DNA: TGTGCCAGCAGCCAAGTTCCAGTGAACACTGAAGCTTTCTTT. This codes for CASSQVPVNTEAFF.

The chain is built from TRBV7-2 and TRBJ2-3; 7 positions match TRBD2. The CDR3 extends over 15 amino acids. Germline loops: CDR1 SGHTA, CDR2 FQGNSA. V lost 5 bases, J lost 2 bases, and 7 bases stayed unmatched. This CDR3 is CASSTVAGPTDTQYF. CDR3 coding DNA: TGTGCCAGCAGCACCGTAGCGGGTCCCACAGATACGCAGTATTTT.

This rearrangement joins TRBV19 to TRBJ2-1, with a possible D match to TRBD1 (7 bases). The CDR3 is 15 amino acids. Germline lookup yields CDR1 LNHDA and CDR2 SQIVND (reference sequence). Trimming removed 7 bases from V and 7 bases from J, with 20 bases in between. The CDR3 region is CASTRGTDTSNEQFF. The CDR3 DNA is TGTGCCAGTACTCGCGGGACAGATACCTCGAATGAGCAGTTCTTC.

V is TRBV6-4 and J is TRBJ1-1; 9 nucleotides match TRBD1. V lost 8 bases to trimming and J lost 5 bases; unmatched junction nucleotides: 15. The CDR3 length is 16 residues. Germline values: CDR1 MRHNA, CDR2 SNTAGT. CDR3 bases: TGTGCCAGCCGGCTATCTCCGGGACAGGGACAGACTGAAGCTTTCTTT. It is translated as CASRLSPGQGQTEAFF.

The chain employs TRBV18 and TRBJ1-4, with D uncertain. Trimming pared 5 bases from V and 7 bases from J, leaving 17 bases between. Per the germline V gene, CDR1 is KGHSH and CDR2 is LQKENI. The CDR3 extends over 15 amino acids. The CDR3 here is CASSDRASPSEKLFF. The CDR3, as DNA: TGTGCCAGCTCAGACCGGGCCTCGCCTTCTGAAAAACTGTTTTTT.

This chain joins TRBV24-1 and TRBJ1-2; D remains ambiguous. CDR1 is KGHDR, CDR2 SFDVKD, per germline. This CDR3 is built from 15 residues. Deletions cut 3 bases from V and 7 bases from J, with 17 bases between. In DNA, the CDR3 is TGTGCCACCAGTGATGGCGGGGTCGGTCAGTTTGGCTACACCTTC. The encoded protein is CATSDGGVGQFGYTF.

The chain uses TRBV5-1 and TRBJ2-2, with 14 bases that match TRBD2. The CDR3 totals 19 residues. The V gene end was trimmed by 5 bases and the J gene end by 2 bases; junction bases not matched to a gene: 11. Germline V gene sequence: CDR1 SGHRS, CDR2 YFSETQ. The CDR3 reads CASRVGTSGSSVNTGELFF. CDR3 nucleotide sequence: TGCGCCAGCAGAGTAGGGACTAGCGGGAGCAGTGTTAACACCGGGGAGCTGTTTTTT.

This chain joins TRBV19 and TRBJ1-1, with a tentative D call TRBD1 (6 bases). The length of the CDR3 is 13 residues. In germline, CDR1 is LNHDA, CDR2 SQIVND (reference sequence). V lost 6 bases and J lost 11, with 19 bases in between. The CDR3 nucleotides read TGTGCCAGTAGAAGGGGAACGGGGGCCGGGGCTTTCTTT. Residues: CASRRGTGAGAFF.

This rearrangement joins TRBV7-8 to TRBJ1-3; D gene uncertain. Trimming removed 5 bases from V and 0 bases from J, with 11 bases in between. Germline V CDR1 and CDR2: SGHVS, FQNEAQ. The CDR3 spans 15 residues. The CDR3 sequence: CASSPGRDSGNTIYF. As DNA, the CDR3 is TGTGCCAGCAGCCCAGGACGGGACTCTGGAAACACCATATATTTT.

This clone was observed once. This chain joins TRBV19 and TRBJ1-3, with D possibly TRBD1 on 5 matching bases. The germline CDR1 and CDR2 sequences are LNHDA and SQIVND (reference sequence). The CDR3 is 14 amino acids. Between the trimmed V and J ends, which lost 5 bases and 4 bases, there was a span of 12 bases. This chain's CDR3 is CASSYQGNGNTIYF. CDR3 bases: TGTGCCAGTAGTTATCAGGGAAACGGAAACACCATATATTTT.